The rows below give T cell receptor beta chains drawn from one sample of a study of response to subunit inactivated influenza vaccine. TCRdb independently ran MiXCR on the RT-PCR reads; one entry per CDR3 protein. Of approximately 520,000 distinct CDR3 sequences listed, approximately 16% are singletons. Specimen: CD4+ T cells sorted from PBMCs, collected 23 to 25 months after vaccination. The source is a man between 50 and 75 years old who received an inactivated influenza vaccine. Each CDR3 is given with its conserved first and last residue. D genes are given only for firm matches. Size values are once, few and many counts, or a class for expanded clones, and some rows have none.

j_call	v_call	d_call	clone_size	cdr3_nt	cdr3_aa
TRBJ1-2	TRBV5-1	NA	few	TGCGCCAGCAGCTTGCGGCCCTCGGAGGGCTACACCTTC	CASSLRPSEGYTF
TRBJ2-5	TRBV10-3	TRBD2	NA	TGTGCCATCAGTGAGGTCCAGCGGGGGATTCAAGAGACCCAGTACTTC	CAISEVQRGIQETQYF
TRBJ1-3	TRBV4-2	NA	many	TGTGCCAGCAGCCAAGATCAGTCCCAGCTTGGAAACACCATATATTTT	CASSQDQSQLGNTIYF
TRBJ2-3	TRBV5-1	NA	NA	TGCGCCAGCAGCTTGAATGGAGCAGGGGTCACAGATACGCAGTATTTT	CASSLNGAGVTDTQYF
TRBJ2-5	TRBV9	NA	few	TGTGCCAGCAGCGACTCGATTGGTAGCGGCCAAGAGACCCAGTACTTC	CASSDSIGSGQETQYF
TRBJ2-3	TRBV25-1	TRBD2	NA	TGTGCCAGCAGTCCCCCGCTAGCGGGGTTCACAGATACGCAGTATTTT	CASSPPLAGFTDTQYF
TRBJ1-1	TRBV4-3	NA	NA	TGCGCCAGCAGCCAAGATTTCGGGGGGGCCGGGGACACTGAAGCTTTCTTT	CASSQDFGGAGDTEAFF
TRBJ1-5	TRBV2	NA	few	TGTGCCAGCAGTAAGGGACGGACAAATCAGCCCCAGCATTTT	CASSKGRTNQPQHF
TRBJ2-2	TRBV6-1	NA	many	TGTGCCAGCAGTGAAGGTTCAGGGGTGGTAACCGGGGAGCTGTTTTTT	CASSEGSGVVTGELFF
TRBJ1-1	TRBV28	TRBD1	NA	TGTGCCAGCAGTTTTCTCGGACAGGGGGATATAACTTTCTTT	CASSFLGQGDITFF
TRBJ2-7	TRBV20-1	TRBD2	few	TGCAGTGCTGGCCTTAGCGGGACCACCTACGAGCAGTACTTC	CSAGLSGTTYEQYF
TRBJ2-2	TRBV14	NA	few	TGTGCCAGCAGCCAAGAAGGTGACTGGACCGGGGAGCTGTTTTTT	CASSQEGDWTGELFF
TRBJ1-1	TRBV12-3/TRBV12-4	NA	NA	TGTGCCAGCAGTTTAGGGAGCCTTTACACTGAAGCTTTCTTT	CASSLGSLYTEAFF
TRBJ2-7	TRBV28	NA	NA	TGTGCCAGCAGTCCCGGCGGGTTCAGCTCCTACGAGCAGTACTTC	CASSPGGFSSYEQYF
TRBJ2-3	TRBV27	TRBD2	few	TGTGCCAGCAGTTTACGGGGCGGGAGGGCCCGAAGTACGCAGTATTTT	CASSLRGGRARSTQYF
TRBJ2-3	TRBV6-4	TRBD1	few	TGTGCCAGCAGTGCATCAGGGGGCTTAGATACGCAGTATTTT	CASSASGGLDTQYF
TRBJ2-7	TRBV2	TRBD1	once	TGTTCCAGCAGCACCGGGACAGGGCAATACGAGCAGTACTTC	CSSSTGTGQYEQYF
TRBJ2-5	TRBV3-1	NA	NA	TGTGCCAGCAGCCTCAGGGGACTAACAAAACAAGAGACCCAGTACTTC	CASSLRGLTKQETQYF
TRBJ2-2	TRBV12-3/TRBV12-4	NA	few	TGTGCCAGCAGCTACTACAGGGAGAACACCGGGGAGCTGTTTTTT	CASSYYRENTGELFF
TRBJ2-4	TRBV7-3	NA	few	TGTGCCAGCAGCGAAGGGACGGGAAACATTCAGTACTTC	CASSEGTGNIQYF
TRBJ2-5	TRBV25-1	NA	NA	TGTGCCAGCAGTGGTGGGAAAGAGACCCAGTACTTC	CASSGGKETQYF
TRBJ2-7	TRBV6-1	TRBD1	few	TGTGCCAGCAGTGCCGGGACAGGGAGCTCCTACGAGCAGTACTTC	CASSAGTGSSYEQYF
TRBJ2-3	TRBV20-1	TRBD2	few	TGCAGTGCCCCCGGGGGTAGCGGGGGGAGTGATACGCAGTATTTT	CSAPGGSGGSDTQYF
TRBJ2-1	TRBV20-1	NA	NA	TGCAGTGCTAGAGATTTTTCCCAGCGAGTCTCCTACAATGAGCAGTTCTTC	CSARDFSQRVSYNEQFF
TRBJ2-7	TRBV18	TRBD1	NA	TGTGCCAGCTCACTACGACAGGGTGAGGGGAACGAGCAGTACTTC	CASSLRQGEGNEQYF
TRBJ1-1	TRBV28	TRBD1	NA	TGTGCCAGCAGTTTTGCGGGACAGCCTATGAACACTGAAGCTTTCTTT	CASSFAGQPMNTEAFF
TRBJ2-3	TRBV3-1	NA	NA	TGTGCCAGCAGGAGCAGGGGGGGGACAGATACGCAGTATTTT	CASRSRGGTDTQYF
TRBJ1-2	TRBV4-1	NA	many	TGCGCCAGCAGCCAAGATCTTAATGTCGGTGGAAATGGCTACACCTTC	CASSQDLNVGGNGYTF
TRBJ2-3	TRBV7-3	NA	few	TGTGCCAGCAGCTTAGGGTTGGGGGGAAGCACAGATACGCAGTATTTT	CASSLGLGGSTDTQYF
TRBJ2-3	TRBV5-1	TRBD2	few	TGCGCCAGCAGCTTGGAGCTAGCGGGAGGGGTTGATACGCAGTATTTT	CASSLELAGGVDTQYF
TRBJ1-2	TRBV7-2	TRBD1	few	TGTGCCAGCAGCGGACGCCAGGACAGGGGGCGCGGTGGCTACACCTTC	CASSGRQDRGRGGYTF
TRBJ2-3	TRBV7-3	TRBD2	few	TGTGCCAGCAGCTCTACACCGGGGGGTGGTAATACGCAGTATTTT	CASSSTPGGGNTQYF
TRBJ2-3	TRBV9	TRBD2	NA	TGTGCCAGCAGCGTAGAAGCGGGAGATCGCACAGATACGCAGTATTTT	CASSVEAGDRTDTQYF
TRBJ2-5	TRBV7-7	NA	NA	TGTGCTAGCAGTCCCCGGTCAGGAGGAGAGACCCAGTACTTC	CASSPRSGGETQYF
TRBJ2-3	TRBV20-1	TRBD2	few	TGCAGTGCTAGAGACCTTGGTCGGGGGGAACTGGATACGCAGTATTTT	CSARDLGRGELDTQYF
TRBJ2-1	TRBV5-1	TRBD2	few	TGCGCCAGCAGCCCCGGGACTAGGGTGTACAATGAGCAGTTCTTC	CASSPGTRVYNEQFF
TRBJ2-2	TRBV7-9	TRBD2	NA	TGTGCCAGCAGACGGGGACTAGCGGGAGTCGGGGAGCTGTTTTTT	CASRRGLAGVGELFF
TRBJ2-1	TRBV4-2	TRBD2	few	TGTGCCAGCAGCCAAGATCCTAGCGGAAACAATGAGCAGTTCTTC	CASSQDPSGNNEQFF
TRBJ1-4	TRBV25-1	TRBD1	few	TGTGCCAGCAGACGTGGGACAGGGCTAAAACTGTTTTTT	CASRRGTGLKLFF
TRBJ2-7	TRBV10-3	TRBD2	few	TGTGCCATCAGTGATCGTAGGACTAGCAGAAACTACGAGCAGTACTTC	CAISDRRTSRNYEQYF
TRBJ1-4	TRBV7-2	NA	few	TGTGCCAGCAGCTTAGCGCTCGTGGGGATGGGACTGATTGCAACTAATGAAAAACTGTTTTTT	CASSLALVGMGLIATNEKLFF
TRBJ2-2	TRBV9	NA	NA	TGTGCCAGCAGCGTAGATGTATTGGCCGGGGAGCTGTTTTTT	CASSVDVLAGELFF
TRBJ2-3	TRBV20-1	NA	few	TGCAGTACCCTACTTTTAACTAGCACAGATACGCAGTATTTT	CSTLLLTSTDTQYF
TRBJ2-2	TRBV7-9	TRBD1	many	TGTGCCAGCAGGGGACAGGGGAACACCGGGGAGCTGTTTTTT	CASRGQGNTGELFF
TRBJ1-6	TRBV12-3/TRBV12-4	NA	many	TGTGCCAGCAGTTCAGGAGATAATTCACCCCTCCACTTT	CASSSGDNSPLHF